What follows are 31 T cell receptor beta chains derived from one specimen sequenced in a study of Tregs in tolerant kidney transplant recipients. The protocol was immunoSEQ multiplex PCR, while the TCRdb copy is restricted to in-frame clones and leaves out a portion. Of tens of thousands of clones in the sample, 70% to 90% were seen once. The specimen comprised CD4+ T cells from blood, sampled before the transplant. These receptors were collected from a human donor who received a combined kidney and bone marrow transplant.

The gene calls are TRBV6-5 and TRBJ2-7; 9 positions agree with TRBD2. Germline V CDR1 and CDR2: MNHEY, SVGAGI. The junction had 10 bases not matched to a gene; V was cut back by 2 bases and J by 5 bases. This CDR3 has 16 residues. The CDR3, as DNA: TGTGCCAGCAGTTACACTCTAGCGGGGCCCGTCCACGAGCAGTACTTC. Encoded protein: CASSYTLAGPVHEQYF.

The chain joins TRBV11-3 to TRBJ2-2, with D hard to call. The CDR3 is 14 amino acids. CDR1 is SGHNT and CDR2 is YENEEA in the germline V gene. V was shortened by 1 base and J by 0 bases, with 3 bases between the two germline ends. The DNA of the CDR3 is TGTGCCAGCAGCTTAGCGGCGAACACCGGGGAGCTGTTTTTT. This sequence encodes CASSLAANTGELFF.

The chain's CDR3 is CASSERQQYF. CDR3 DNA: TGTGCCAGCTCTGAGAGGCAGCAGTACTTC. The J gene is TRBJ2-7, the V gene TRBV7-2; D gene ambiguous. From germline, CDR1 is SGHTA and CDR2 FQGNSA. CDR3 length equals 10 residues. The V end was cut by 8 bases, the J end by 8 bases, with 10 bases between.

The gene calls are TRBV2 and TRBJ2-5; TRBD2 aligns across 13 bases. CDR3 length: 15 amino acids. V trimming: 5 bases; J trimming: 5 bases; junction bases outside the gene matches: 5. Germline-derived CDR1 and CDR2 are SNHLY and FYNNEI. The CDR3 loop is CASSSGLAGAETQYF. The CDR3 DNA sequence: TGTGCCAGCAGTAGCGGACTAGCGGGGGCGGAGACCCAGTACTTC.

This rearrangement joins TRBV9 to TRBJ2-2, with TRBD2 matching over 10 bases. CDR1 is SGDLS, CDR2 YYNGEE, per germline. This CDR3 contains 17 residues. The V and J ends lost 3 bases and 4 bases, in that order; junction bases with no gene match: 9. In DNA form, the CDR3 reads TGTGCCAGCAGCGAGCAGGTAGCGGGAGGCCTCACCGGGGAGCTGTTTTTT. This gives the protein CASSEQVAGGLTGELFF.

The rearrangement uses TRBV27 and TRBJ2-3, with TRBD2 matching 11 bases. V lost 8 bases and J lost 6; bases outside the gene matches: 7. The CDR3 is 14 amino acids. The germline V gene encodes CDR1 MNHEY and CDR2 SMNVEV (reference sequence). CDR3 sequence: CASGSGRAQDTQYF. The CDR3 nucleotides are TGTGCCAGCGGTAGCGGGAGGGCACAGGATACGCAGTATTTT.

The chain carries TRBV29-1 and TRBJ1-2; TRBD1 agrees at 8 bases. This CDR3 has 15 residues. The germline CDR1 and CDR2 sequences are SQVTM and ANQGSEA. The V segment lost 6 bases and the J segment 2 bases; nucleotides outside the gene matches: 11. CDR3: CSVTRTGNGNYGYTF. CDR3 DNA: TGCAGCGTAACGCGGACAGGGAACGGAAACTATGGCTACACCTTC. Full variable domain (remainder filled in from reference TRBV29-1 and TRBJ1-2): SAVISQKPSRDICQRGTSLTIQCQVDSQVTMMFWYRQQPGQSLTLIATANQGSEATYESGFVIDKFPISRPNLTFSTLTVSNMSPEDSSIYLCSVTRTGNGNYGYTFGSGTRLTVV.

This clone is medium-sized. The rearrangement links TRBV30 to TRBJ1-2; 10 positions agree with TRBD1. V shed 7 bases, J shed 7 bases, and the junction held 12 bases outside the gene matches. This CDR3 spans 14 amino acids. Germline V gene data show CDR1 as GTSNPN and CDR2 as SVGIG (reference sequence). CDR3 DNA sequence: TGTGCCTCGCCGGTCGGGGGACAGGGGTCTGGCTACACCTTC. It encodes CASPVGGQGSGYTF.

The gene calls are TRBV6-1 and TRBJ2-7, with 8 bases fitting TRBD1. This CDR3 comprises 14 residues. The V segment lost 6 bases and the J segment 2 bases; nucleotides outside the gene matches: 6. The germline V gene has CDR1 MNHNS and CDR2 SASEGT. CDR3 residues: CASRSGTGPYEQYF. CDR3 DNA sequence: TGTGCCAGCAGGTCCGGGACAGGACCCTACGAGCAGTACTTC.

This chain uses TRBV5-6 with TRBJ1-2; 10 bases line up with TRBD1. The J segment lost 5 bases and the V segment lost 5 bases, leaving 12 bases of the junction unmatched. Germline V lookup: CDR1 SGHDT, CDR2 YYEEEE. The CDR3 runs 16 residues. CDR3 residues: CASRFDRGRSNYGYTF. CDR3 sequence (DNA): TGTGCCAGCAGATTTGACAGGGGGCGGAGTAATTATGGCTACACCTTC.

The V call is TRBV11-2, the J call TRBJ2-7; D is unclear. CDR1 and CDR2 from the germline V gene are SGHAT and FQNNGV. The CDR3 consists of 15 residues. V lost 0 bases and J 7 bases, leaving 16 bases between the germline ends. CDR3 nucleotides: TGTGCCAGCAGCTTAGATCTAAGTCCGCTTTCGGAGCAGTACTTC. Protein sequence: CASSLDLSPLSEQYF.

The CDR3 loop reads CASSQDPGKGYTF. The CDR3 coding sequence is TGTGCCAGCAGCCAAGACCCGGGGAAAGGCTACACCTTC. The genes are TRBV4-2 and TRBJ1-2; no reliable D call. Trimming removed 0 bases at V and 8 bases at J, with 10 bases between. Germline assignment: CDR1 LGHNA and CDR2 YNFKEQ. This CDR3 spans 13 amino acids.

The chain couples TRBV10-3 to TRBJ2-5, with TRBD2 matching 10 bases. This CDR3 comprises 16 residues. Germline V CDR1 and CDR2: ENHRY, SYGVKD. Trimming cost V 6 bases and J 5 bases; bases outside gene matches: 12. The CDR3 protein is CAIRGASGGRGETQYF. The CDR3 nucleotides are TGTGCCATCAGGGGGGCTAGCGGGGGTCGCGGGGAGACCCAGTACTTC.

This clone appeared once. The chain couples TRBV28 to TRBJ2-2; TRBD2 matches at 8 bases. The CDR3 runs to 14 residues. Germline lookup yields CDR1 MDHEN and CDR2 SYDVKM. The V gene end was trimmed by 11 bases and the J gene end by 4 bases; junction bases not matched to a gene: 9. CDR3 sequence (DNA): TGTGCCGGGAGAGCGGGAGTTGGCACCGGGGAGCTGTTTTTT. Protein: CAGRAGVGTGELFF. Complete variable domain (other parts from reference TRBV28 and TRBJ2-2): DVKVTQSSRYLVKRTGEKVFLECVQDMDHENMFWYRQDPGLGLRLIYFSYDVKMKEKGDIPEGYSVSREKKERFSLILESASTNQTSMYLCAGRAGVGTGELFFGEGSRLTVL.

The CDR3 DNA reads as TGTGCCAGCAGGCCTCCGGGACTAGCGGGAAATGAGCAGTTCTTC. Translation gives CASRPPGLAGNEQFF. V and J are TRBV7-6 and TRBJ2-1, with 13 bases fitting TRBD2. Germline lookup yields CDR1 SGHVS and CDR2 FNYEAQ. V gave up 6 bases and J gave up 7 bases; unmatched junction bases: 6. CDR3 size: 15 residues. Looking up the rest from reference TRBV7-6 and TRBJ2-1 gives the full variable domain: GAGVSQSPRYKVTKRGQDVALRCDPISGHVSLYWYRQALGQGPEFLTYFNYEAQQDKSGLPNDRFSAERPEGSISTLTIQRTEQRDSAMYRCASRPPGLAGNEQFFGPGTRLTVL.

The rearrangement joins TRBV7-3 to TRBJ2-2; TRBD1 agrees at 9 bases. V shed 5 bases and J 6 bases; nucleotides not matched to a gene: 7. The CDR3 contains 15 residues. In germline, CDR1 is SGHTA, CDR2 FQGTGA. The CDR3 sequence: CASSKGDRASGELFF. The CDR3 region has the DNA TGTGCCAGCAGCAAAGGGGACAGGGCGTCCGGGGAGCTGTTTTTT. Full variable domain (remainder filled in from reference TRBV7-3 and TRBJ2-2): GAGVSQTPSNKVTEKGKYVELRCDPISGHTALYWYRQSLGQGPEFLIYFQGTGAADDSGLPNDRFFAVRPEGSVSTLKIQRTERGDSAVYLCASSKGDRASGELFFGEGSRLTVL.

This sequence joins TRBV15 and TRBJ2-5, with D tentatively TRBD2 (6 bases). CDR1 and CDR2 (germline): LNHNV, YYDKDF (reference sequence). With 1 base removed from V and 3 bases from J, the gap between germline ends came to 12 bases. This CDR3 is built from 15 residues. The CDR3 sequence is CATSRAGLQEETQYF. Here the CDR3 DNA reads TGTGCCACCAGCAGAGCGGGACTTCAGGAAGAGACCCAGTACTTC. The entire variable domain, with the rest obtained from reference TRBV15 and TRBJ2-5, is as follows: DAMVIQNPRYQVTQFGKPVTLSCSQTLNHNVMYWYQQKSSQAPKLLFHYYDKDFNNEADTPDNFQSRRPNTSFCFLDIRSPGLGDTAMYLCATSRAGLQEETQYFGPGTRLLVL.

V and J are TRBV27 and TRBJ2-3, with TRBD2 matching over 9 bases. The V gene's germline CDR1 is MNHEY and CDR2 SMNVEV (reference sequence). The CDR3 is 14 amino acids. J gave up 3 bases and V 7 bases, and 5 bases lay outside the gene matches. CDR3 DNA sequence: TGTGCCAGCAAGGGCGGGAGGGCGACAGATACGCAGTATTTT. Its translation is CASKGGRATDTQYF.

This chain joins TRBV5-1 and TRBJ2-5; 9 positions agree with TRBD1. This CDR3 is 15 amino acids long. V shed 4 bases and J 2 bases; nucleotides not matched to a gene: 6. From germline, CDR1 is SGHRS and CDR2 YFSETQ. CDR3 amino acids: CASSRTGVGQETQYF. The CDR3 DNA is TGCGCCAGCAGCAGGACAGGGGTGGGTCAAGAGACCCAGTACTTC.

The chain is built from TRBV5-1 and TRBJ2-3; 7 nucleotides match TRBD1. The junction had 8 bases not matched to a gene; V was cut back by 4 bases and J by 3 bases. Germline CDR1 reads SGHRS; CDR2 reads YFSETQ. The CDR3 covers 15 residues. Written as DNA, the CDR3 is TGCGCCAGCAGCCGAGGGGGCTTAGGGACAGATACGCAGTATTTT. Translating gives CASSRGGLGTDTQYF.

This rearrangement joins TRBV16 to TRBJ1-5; D is unclear. Germline assignment: CDR1 KGHSY and CDR2 FQNENV. The V end was cut by 2 bases, the J end by 5 bases, with 7 bases between. The CDR3 is 13 amino acids. CDR3 coding DNA: TGTGCCAGCAGCCAAAACACCTATCAGCCCCAGCATTTT. This gives the protein CASSQNTYQPQHF.

The chain recombines TRBV5-1 with TRBJ1-2, with TRBD1 matching 7 bases. The CDR3 is 13 residues long. CDR1 and CDR2 (germline): SGHRS, YFSETQ. J lost 7 bases, V lost 4 bases, and 7 bases had no gene match. The CDR3 loop is CASSPGQDLGYTF. The CDR3 bases are TGCGCCAGCAGCCCCGGACAGGATCTTGGCTACACCTTC.

The chain uses TRBV28 and TRBJ2-1; 10 positions match TRBD1. The germline V gene encodes CDR1 MDHEN and CDR2 SYDVKM. The J segment lost 7 bases and the V segment lost 6 bases, leaving 6 bases of the junction unmatched. This CDR3 contains 14 residues. The CDR3 DNA follows: TGTGCCAGCAGAAGACAGGGGGCACGTAATGAGCAGTTCTTC. It codes for CASRRQGARNEQFF.

This chain connects TRBV7-9 to TRBJ2-7, with TRBD1 identical over 7 bases. The CDR3 is made up of 12 amino acids. The V gene's germline CDR1 is SEHNR and CDR2 FQNEAQ (reference sequence). J gave up 4 bases and V 4 bases, and 1 base lay outside the gene matches. The CDR3, as DNA: TGTGCCAGCAGCTCGACAGGGTACGAGCAGTACTTC. Translated: CASSSTGYEQYF.

CDR3 sequence: CASSYGGSGNQPQHF. The CDR3 nucleotides are TGTGCCAGCAGTTACGGGGGGTCGGGCAATCAGCCCCAGCATTTT. V and J are TRBV6-6 and TRBJ1-5; D is possibly TRBD1 (5 bases). V dropped 2 bases and J dropped 2 bases, with 10 bases sitting between them. Per the germline V gene, CDR1 is MNHNY and CDR2 is SVGAGI (reference sequence). The CDR3 extends over 15 amino acids.

V and J are TRBV28 and TRBJ2-7; TRBD1 is a possible D gene (5 bases). Trimming stripped 1 base from V and 13 bases from J, with 17 bases between. The CDR3 runs 13 residues. CDR1 MDHEN and CDR2 SYDVKM come from the germline V gene. In nucleotides, the CDR3 is TGTGCCAGCAGTTTATTGAACCAGGGCCTTCTATACTTC. Amino acids: CASSLLNQGLLYF.

The CDR3 reads CASSLAGGPDEQFF. Written as DNA, the CDR3 is TGCGCCAGCAGCTTAGCGGGAGGGCCCGATGAGCAGTTCTTC. The rearrangement uses TRBV5-1 and TRBJ2-1; 10 bases match TRBD2. Losses at the gene ends were 2 bases for V and 8 bases for J; bases not matched to a gene: 4. Per the germline V gene, CDR1 is SGHRS and CDR2 is YFSETQ. This CDR3 has 14 residues.

Details on this clone: Mismatch with germline at one junction end may stem from a read error. CDR3 nucleotides: TGTGCCAGCAGAGGGGGACAGGGGAACTCTGAAGCTTTCTTT. As protein: CASRGGQGNSEAFF. The V and J genes are TRBV2 and TRBJ1-1; 10 bases match TRBD1. Germline values: CDR1 SNHLY, CDR2 FYNNEI. The CDR3 runs to 14 residues.

This chain connects TRBV10-3 to TRBJ2-4, with 12 bases that match TRBD2. Germline CDR1 is ENHRY and CDR2 is SYGVKD. Losses at the gene ends were 2 bases for V and 0 bases for J; bases not matched to a gene: 11. This CDR3 has 20 residues. In nucleotides, the CDR3 is TGTGCCATCAGTGAGCACCAACTAGCGGGGGGTCATGGAGCCAAAAACATTCAGTACTTC. Translated, it gives CAISEHQLAGGHGAKNIQYF.

The V gene is TRBV15, the J gene TRBJ1-3; 7 nucleotides line up with TRBD1. The V and J ends lost 0 bases and 2 bases, in that order; junction bases with no gene match: 4. CDR1 and CDR2 (germline): LNHNV, YYDKDF (reference sequence). The CDR3 has 16 amino acids. The CDR3 loop is CATSRDRGGTGNTIYF. In nucleotides, the CDR3 is TGTGCCACCAGCAGAGATCGAGGGGGCACTGGAAACACCATATATTTT. Full variable domain (outside the CDR3, taken from reference TRBV15 and TRBJ1-3): DAMVIQNPRYQVTQFGKPVTLSCSQTLNHNVMYWYQQKSSQAPKLLFHYYDKDFNNEADTPDNFQSRRPNTSFCFLDIRSPGLGDTAMYLCATSRDRGGTGNTIYFGEGSWLTVV.

V is TRBV6-1 and J is TRBJ2-1, with a weak D call TRBD1 (5 bases). Trimming removed 6 bases at V and 12 bases at J, with 18 bases between. The CDR3 sequence is 13 residues long. Germline loops: CDR1 MNHNS, CDR2 SASEGT. CDR3 sequence: CASREPGPPPQFF. The DNA for the CDR3 is TGTGCCAGCAGGGAGCCAGGGCCCCCCCCGCAGTTCTTC.